The 14 T cell receptor beta chains below all came from one sample that was sequenced in a study of T-cell reconstitution after alpha-beta-depleted transplantation in children. Unique molecular identifiers featured in how the TCRbeta library was prepared. In TCRdb, the PCR reads were re-called with MiXCR into one record per CDR3 protein. The data hold approximately 1,000,000 distinct CDR3 sequences, with about 29% observed a single time. The specimen comprised PBMCs, mostly from graft donor cells, sampled 360 days after TCRalphabeta/CD19-depleted stem cell transplant. The receptors come from a boy in the first two years of life who had a stem cell transplant for SCID, so the T cells may come from the graft donor.

V usage is TRBV5-1 and J usage is TRBJ1-1; no clear D gene. V gave up 0 bases and J gave up 11 bases, with 14 bases separating them. The CDR3 extends over 13 amino acids. Germline CDR1 reads SGHRS; CDR2 reads YFSETQ. The CDR3 region has the DNA TGCGCCAGCAGCTTGGAGGCAGGATCGCGGGCTTTCTTT. This gives the protein CASSLEAGSRAFF.

The table lists this clonotype with a few counts. The chain employs TRBV15 and TRBJ2-1, with 7 bases matching TRBD1. The V and J ends lost 4 bases and 5 bases, in that order; junction bases with no gene match: 5. The germline CDR1 and CDR2 sequences are LNHNV and YYDKDF (reference sequence). The CDR3 has 14 residues. The CDR3 DNA sequence: TGTGCCACCAGCACAAGGGGGCGAAACAATGAGCAGTTCTTC. Its protein product is CATSTRGRNNEQFF.

This clonotype was detected only a few times. The chain recombines TRBV4-2 with TRBJ2-5; 14 bases fit TRBD2. Germline V gives CDR1 LGHNA, CDR2 YNFKEQ. CDR3 length: 17 amino acids. V trimming: 3 bases; J trimming: 1 base; junction bases outside the gene matches: 4. Here the CDR3 reads CASSHGTSGGIQETQYF. CDR3 DNA sequence: TGTGCCAGCAGCCATGGGACTAGCGGGGGCATCCAAGAGACCCAGTACTTC.

This clonotype was observed a few times. The chain uses TRBV3-1 and TRBJ2-1, with unresolved D. Trimming shortened V by 0 bases and J by 10 bases, and 10 bases separated the two germline ends. Germline V gene sequence: CDR1 LGHDT, CDR2 YNNKEL (reference sequence). CDR3 length: 13 amino acids. The CDR3 is CASSQDSSLEQFF. CDR3 DNA sequence: TGTGCCAGCAGCCAAGATTCGAGTTTAGAGCAGTTCTTC.

This clonotype was counted a few times. This chain uses TRBV20-1 with TRBJ2-1; D gene uncertain. The CDR3 loop spans 16 amino acids. The germline V and J ends were trimmed by 8 bases and 2 bases, with 22 bases remaining between them. The germline V gene has CDR1 DFQATT and CDR2 SNEGSKA (reference sequence). CDR3 nucleotides: TGCAGTTCAATTGTGTGGGGTATCTCCCCCTACAATGAGCAGTTCTTC. Residues: CSSIVWGISPYNEQFF.

This clonotype occurred a few times. The chain carries TRBV2 and TRBJ2-5, with 8 nucleotides matching TRBD1. This CDR3 is 15 amino acids long. V gave up 1 base and J gave up 5 bases; unmatched junction bases: 6. The germline CDR1 and CDR2 sequences are SNHLY and FYNNEI. CDR3 nucleotides: TGTGCCAGCAGTGAAGAGGACAGGGCCGGGGAGACCCAGTACTTC. This sequence encodes CASSEEDRAGETQYF.

Of note for this clonotype: A much larger clone sits a single nucleotide away, making a read error possible. This sequence joins TRBV12-3 or TRBV12-4 and TRBJ2-3, with 10 nucleotides matching TRBD2. The CDR3 loop spans 14 amino acids. Losses at the gene ends were 6 bases for V and 5 bases for J; bases not matched to a gene: 5. CDR3 coding DNA: TGTGCCAGCAGGGCTAGCGGGGGCATAGATACGCAGTATTTT. Translating it yields CASRASGGIDTQYF.

The J gene is TRBJ2-3, the V gene TRBV24-1; tentatively, D is TRBD2 (5 bases). The CDR3 has 13 residues. Germline lookup yields CDR1 KGHDR and CDR2 SFDVKD. V was cut by 2 bases and J by 7 bases, with 9 bases left in between. The CDR3, as DNA: TGTGCCACCAGTGATTATCGGGGTAATACGCAGTATTTT. It translates to CATSDYRGNTQYF.

The table lists this clonotype with many counts. V and J are TRBV2 and TRBJ1-1; the D gene is possibly TRBD1 (5 bases). The V gene's germline CDR1 is SNHLY and CDR2 FYNNEI. The CDR3 sequence is 15 residues long. The V end lost 6 bases, the J end lost 7 bases, and 21 bases lay between the germline ends. The CDR3 loop is CASSLTDQGSSEAFF. The CDR3 DNA reads as TGTGCCAGCAGCCTAACCGACCAGGGATCCAGTGAAGCTTTCTTT.

V and J are TRBV10-3 and TRBJ1-1; D perhaps matches TRBD1 (5 bases). The germline gives CDR1 ENHRY, CDR2 SYGVKD. Between the trimmed V and J ends, which lost 4 bases and 7 bases, there was a span of 16 bases. This CDR3 region has 14 residues. CDR3 DNA: TGTGCCATCAGTGCCTACTCCGGGGACCTTGAAGCTTTCTTT. It specifies CAISAYSGDLEAFF.

In its sample, this clonotype was seen a few times. This chain uses TRBV6-6 with TRBJ1-5; weak D call: TRBD1 (6 bases). The V end was cut by 6 bases, the J end by 4 bases, with 10 bases between. CDR1 is MNHNY, CDR2 SVGAGI, per germline (reference sequence). The CDR3 is 13 residues long. The DNA for the CDR3 is TGTGCCAGCAGCACCAGGGGTAATCAGCCCCAGCATTTT. Protein sequence: CASSTRGNQPQHF.

This clonotype occurred a few times. This chain uses TRBV12-3 or TRBV12-4 with TRBJ2-3; D gene unclear. The V gene lost 2 bases and the J gene lost 0 bases, with 12 bases spanning the gap. CDR3 length: 16 residues. The CDR3 coding sequence is TGTGCCAGCAGTTTACGCGCTAACCCGAGCACAGATACGCAGTATTTT. Encoded protein: CASSLRANPSTDTQYF.

This clonotype was seen more than once but under ten times. The chain couples TRBV11-2 to TRBJ2-1; the D is unclear. Germline-derived CDR1 and CDR2 are SGHAT and FQNNGV. This CDR3 contains 14 residues. The V end was cut by 5 bases, the J end by 9 bases, with 17 bases between. The CDR3 DNA reads as TGTGCCAGCAGCCCACAGTCCAGCTCGGGTGAGCAGTTCTTC. Its protein product is CASSPQSSSGEQFF.

The chain uses TRBV2 and TRBJ2-2, with D hard to call. V gave up 1 base and J gave up 6 bases, with 12 bases separating them. CDR1 and CDR2 (germline): SNHLY, FYNNEI. CDR3 length: 15 amino acids. CDR3 sequence (DNA): TGTGCCAGCAGTGAAGAGGGCCCGGATGCCGGGGAGCTGTTTTTT. It translates to CASSEEGPDAGELFF.